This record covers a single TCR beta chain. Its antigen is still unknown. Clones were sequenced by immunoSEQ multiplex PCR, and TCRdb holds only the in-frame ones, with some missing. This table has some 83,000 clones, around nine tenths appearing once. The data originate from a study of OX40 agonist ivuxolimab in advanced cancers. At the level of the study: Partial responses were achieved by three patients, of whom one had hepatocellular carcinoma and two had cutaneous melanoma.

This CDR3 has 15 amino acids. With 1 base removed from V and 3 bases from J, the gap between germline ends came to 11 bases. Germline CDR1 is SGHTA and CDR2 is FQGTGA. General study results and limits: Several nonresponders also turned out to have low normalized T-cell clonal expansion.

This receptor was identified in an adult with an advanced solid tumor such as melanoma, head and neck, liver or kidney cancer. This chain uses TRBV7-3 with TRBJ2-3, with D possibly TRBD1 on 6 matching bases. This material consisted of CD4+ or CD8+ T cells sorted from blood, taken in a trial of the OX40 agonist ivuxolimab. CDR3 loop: CASSLNQGQTDTQYF. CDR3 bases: TGTGCCAGCAGCTTAAATCAGGGGCAAACAGATACGCAGTATTTT.